This is a list of T cell receptor beta chains from one sample in a study of STAT3 mutations in large granular lymphocyte leukemia. Some clones are missing from TCRdb's copy, which holds only in-frame ones; the method was immunoSEQ multiplex PCR. Seen here are 30,000 to 40,000 clones, approximately 83% observed once, and the top ten hold 12%. The sequencing input was peripheral blood mononuclear cells. These receptors were obtained from a man aged 55 to 70 with T-cell large granular lymphocyte leukemia. Some clones in this sample may be carry-over from other donors' samples. CDR3s leave out the opening cysteine and the closing phenylalanine or tryptophan.

v_gene	j_gene	CDR3aa
TRBV18	TRBJ2-3	ASSPPWEGVGGPTQY
TRBV2	TRBJ1-3	ASTGGAGNTIY
TRBV2	TRBJ2-2	ASSEALGTGELF
TRBV2	TRBJ2-7	ASSWQDSYEQY
TRBV5-1	TRBJ2-7	ASSDTSGSTYEQY
TRBV7-9	TRBJ2-3	ASSPMGGNTDTQY
TRBV5-1	TRBJ2-5	ASSSTGLAEETQY
TRBV28	TRBJ1-2	ASSGQDDYGYT
TRBV5-1	TRBJ1-2	ASSIRANYGYT
TRBV5-3	TRBJ2-4	ARSPYCRLAKNIQY
TRBV5-1	TRBJ2-7	ASSLERADGQY
TRBV4-1	TRBJ2-3	ASSQEGGNTDTQY
TRBV7-2	TRBJ2-5	ASSFLAEETQY
TRBV5-1	TRBJ1-2	ASSLADRGYGYT
TRBV11-3	TRBJ2-2	ASSFSGVQNTGELF
TRBV28	TRBJ2-7	ASEGRSYEQY
TRBV5-1	TRBJ2-2	ASIPEWGLRELF
TRBV4-2	TRBJ2-3	ASSAGGADTQY
TRBV4-3	TRBJ2-7	ASSQDPGGVYEQY
TRBV29-1	TRBJ2-7	SVQGPTEEQY
TRBV29-1	TRBJ1-1	SVQPGRTEAF
TRBV7-2	TRBJ2-1	ASSSRGRVLAGVGNEQF
TRBV15	TRBJ1-2	ATSSGDRVMSGYT
TRBV29-1	TRBJ2-7	SVRGANPTKQY
TRBV21-1	TRBJ2-5	ASSRGETQY
TRBV7-9	TRBJ2-7	ASTPLHEQY
TRBV7-9	TRBJ1-1	ASSLLTNTEAF
TRBV6-6	TRBJ2-7	ASSYSGQGFDEQY
TRBV5-5	TRBJ1-5	ASSWGPGTSNQPQH
TRBV5-1	TRBJ2-7	ASSIGGYEQY
TRBV7-2	TRBJ2-5	ASSPRTGWDETQY
TRBV5-4	TRBJ2-7	ATPQGVISYEQY
TRBV7-9	TRBJ1-1	ASSFGTVQNTEAF
TRBV27	TRBJ1-2	ASSLMGTDYGYT
TRBV6-5	TRBJ2-1	ASSIYSGRSNEQF
TRBV14	TRBJ2-1	ASSPLNEQF
TRBV15	TRBJ1-6	ATRLTGASSNSPLH
TRBV5-1	TRBJ2-7	ASSLAVGGEGEQY
TRBV18	TRBJ1-5	ASSPLGQNSNQPQH
TRBV5-1	TRBJ1-1	ASSLVPTGSGNTEAF
TRBV18	TRBJ2-7	ASSPPGQEPYEQY
TRBV25-1	TRBJ2-3	ASGAGVALDTQY
TRBV11-2	TRBJ2-1	ASSLQITSYNEQF
TRBV27	TRBJ2-1	ASSLGLAGSYEQF
TRBV30	TRBJ2-5	AWRRQGAGETQY
TRBV29-1	TRBJ2-7	SVSQTGPYEQY
TRBV10-3	TRBJ2-7	ATQLAKGGEQY
TRBV5-1	TRBJ1-1	ASSLEEGGEAF
TRBV18	TRBJ2-6	ASSTQDSGANVLT
TRBV25-1	TRBJ2-2	ASSPTTSLVGGELF
TRBV5-6	TRBJ2-7	ASSLRALKHYEQY
TRBV7-9	TRBJ2-1	ASSSVVGAGGGGEQF
TRBV4-2	TRBJ2-7	ASSQERGEHTYEQY
TRBV29-1	TRBJ1-2	SVGGHGDGYT
TRBV28	TRBJ1-5	ASSLLGGDNQPQH
TRBV7-3	TRBJ1-4	ASSPGLINEKLF
TRBV18	TRBJ2-3	ASSPGQGGTDTQY
TRBV7-9	TRBJ2-1	ASSLELAGTYNEQF
TRBV18	TRBJ2-1	ASSLLDRNEQF
TRBV7-9	TRBJ1-2	ASSLYSRQWDGYT